One T cell receptor (beta chain) is described in this entry. Its target is unknown. Germline CDR1 SGHRS, CDR2 YFSETQ. V lost 0 bases and J lost 7, with 11 bases in between. The CDR3 extends over 13 amino acids. Sequencing used immunoSEQ multiplex PCR; TCRdb keeps in-frame clones, though not all of them. This table has approximately 45,000 clones, 80% to 95% appearing once. The data were taken from a study of tissue T cells after allogeneic stem cell transplantation. Turning to the study itself: This research-autopsy study prospectively enrolled adult allogeneic hematopoietic cell transplant recipients with steroid-refractory graft-versus-host disease. Several lines of graft-versus-host disease therapy were given to all patients, all with gastrointestinal involvement.

The study's findings and limits: Tissue-detected TCR repertoire was only partly captured by blood and spleen T cells. Motif-based clustering found tissue-specific repertoire signatures shared across patients, though few clones were shared.

The rearrangement uses TRBV5-1 and TRBJ2-7, with D tentatively TRBD1 or TRBD2 (5 bases each). The specimen was blood, collected before transplantation. The TCR originated in a woman aged 35-70 years who later had graft-versus-host disease after an allogeneic stem cell transplant. As DNA, the CDR3 is TGCGCCAGCAGCTTGGGACCCTGGGGGGAGCAGTACTTC. Protein product: CASSLGPWGEQYF. Together with reference TRBV5-1 and TRBJ2-7, the CDR3 gives the full variable domain: KAGVTQTPRYLIKTRGQQVTLSCSPISGHRSVSWYQQTPGQGLQFLFEYFSETQRNKGNFPGRFSGRQFSNSRSEMNVSTLELGDSALYLCASSLGPWGEQYFGPGTRLTVT.